This T cell receptor (beta chain) is drawn from a study of shared clonotypes between healthy human individuals. Here immunoSEQ multiplex PCR was the method, and the copy in TCRdb shows in-frame clones only, minus some. Among over 700,000 clones listed, approximately 72% were seen once. This clone was seen a handful of times. The germline V gene encodes CDR1 KGHSH and CDR2 LQKENI. The CDR3 has 14 residues. Germline trimming cut 5 bases from V and 4 bases from J; bases unmatched to any gene: 6. The rearrangement links TRBV18 to TRBJ1-1, with TRBD1 matching 8 bases. The sequenced sample consisted of memory CD4+ T cells sorted from blood. As to subset: CD45RA-negative fraction. The sequence was obtained from a young woman in good health. The CDR3 region has the DNA TGTGCCAGCTCAATAACAGGGGGATCCACTGAAGCTTTCTTT. Translation: CASSITGGSTEAFF.